This T cell receptor beta chain derives from a study of sequential checkpoint blockade in melanoma. Study-wide background: Arm A got nivolumab then ipilimumab; arm B the reverse, 1:1. After both sequences, patients received maintenance nivolumab.

The CDR3 sequence is 16 residues long. Germline CDR1 reads MNHEY; CDR2 reads SVGAGI. V dropped 2 bases and J dropped 4; count of bases not matched to a gene: 10. Sequenced by immunoSEQ multiplex PCR; TCRdb stores in-frame clones only, minus some. The sample includes under 15,000 clones, around 69% of them seen just once. Treatment described: randomized to nivolumab then ipilimumab (arm A) or the reverse (arm B). DNA-damaging chemotherapy had not been given to any patient beforehand. The V gene is TRBV6-5, the J gene TRBJ1-2, with 7 bases identical to TRBD1. The TCR was taken from a human patient with melanoma. Some clones in this sample may be carry-over from other donors' samples. Sample: CD8+ T cells sorted from blood (inferred from file names), taken from a patient given nivolumab and ipilimumab in sequence. This CDR3 is CASSYQLTGRPYGYTF. The CDR3 nucleotides read TGTGCCAGCAGTTACCAGTTGACAGGGCGCCCCTATGGCTACACCTTC.